These T cell receptor beta chains were read from a single sample in a study of cytomegalovirus exposure and HLA in healthy donors. The repertoire was sequenced with immunoSEQ multiplex PCR; TCRdb's copy has only in-frame clones and lacks some. The table records about 94,000 clones, roughly three quarters of them present only once. The sample comprised PBMCs. These receptor sequences come from a woman aged 40 to 49 in good health and CMV-seronegative. The CDR3 runs from the conserved cysteine through the conserved F or W. Each record gives: J gene, V gene, clone size, D gene, CDR3 length, CDR3 DNA, CDR3 protein. The D gene is left open where the match is weak. Clone size is not always given. Where it is, it says once, few, many or a class for expanded clones.

J: TRBJ1-6
V: TRBV5-1
size: few
D: -
length: 15
DNA: TGCGCCAGCAGCTCCGGACAGACCTTGGGTTCACCCCTCCACTTT
CDR3: CASSSGQTLGSPLHF

J: TRBJ1-1
V: TRBV18
size: -
D: -
length: 14
DNA: TGTGCCAGCTCTCCCTTTATAGAGAACACTGAAGCTTTCTTT
CDR3: CASSPFIENTEAFF

J: TRBJ2-7
V: TRBV18
size: -
D: TRBD1
length: 14
DNA: TGTGCCAGCTCACCGTCGACAGGGAAGTACGAGCAGTACTTC
CDR3: CASSPSTGKYEQYF

J: TRBJ1-5
V: TRBV5-1
size: -
D: -
length: 14
DNA: TGCGCCAGCAGCCCCGGGAGGGACGATCAGCCCCAGCATTTT
CDR3: CASSPGRDDQPQHF

J: TRBJ1-1
V: TRBV5-6
size: -
D: TRBD1
length: 15
DNA: TGTGCCAGCAGTTTACCCCAGGGGGTAAACACTGAAGCTTTCTTT
CDR3: CASSLPQGVNTEAFF

J: TRBJ2-7
V: TRBV27
size: once
D: TRBD1
length: 14
DNA: TGTGCCAGCAGTATCCGGGACAGCTCCTACGAGCAGTACTTC
CDR3: CASSIRDSSYEQYF

J: TRBJ1-1
V: TRBV29-1
size: -
D: -
length: 11
DNA: TGCAGCGTCGGGCAGGGCACTGAAGCTTTCTTT
CDR3: CSVGQGTEAFF

J: TRBJ2-5
V: TRBV7-7
size: -
D: TRBD1
length: 16
DNA: TGTGCCAGCAGCTTAGGACAGGGGGTAACCCAAGAGACCCAGTACTTC
CDR3: CASSLGQGVTQETQYF

J: TRBJ1-6
V: TRBV27
size: -
D: TRBD1
length: 18
DNA: TGTGCCAGCAGTTTATGGGGGACAGGTTCCGCTTATAATTCACCCCTCCACTTT
CDR3: CASSLWGTGSAYNSPLHF

J: TRBJ2-7
V: TRBV4-2
size: -
D: -
length: 13
DNA: TGTGCCAGCAGCCCTAGGACTACCTACGAGCAGTACTTC
CDR3: CASSPRTTYEQYF

J: TRBJ1-2
V: TRBV6-6
size: -
D: -
length: 12
DNA: TGTGCCAGCAGTTTTGAGGGTGGTGGCTACACCTTC
CDR3: CASSFEGGGYTF

J: TRBJ1-2
V: TRBV30
size: -
D: TRBD1
length: 12
DNA: TGTGCCTGGAGGGACAGGCTGTATGGCTACCCCTTC
CDR3: CAWRDRLYGYPF

J: TRBJ2-1
V: TRBV5-1
size: -
D: -
length: 15
DNA: TGCGCCAGCAGCCCGACTACAGGGTCCTACAATGAGCAGTTCTTC
CDR3: CASSPTTGSYNEQFF

J: TRBJ2-5
V: TRBV30
size: -
D: TRBD1
length: 16
DNA: TGTGCCTGCCGGGACAGGCTTCTCTGGGCGAAAGAGACCCAGTACTTC
CDR3: CACRDRLLWAKETQYF

J: TRBJ2-7
V: TRBV11-1
size: -
D: TRBD2
length: 17
DNA: TGTGCCAGCAGCTTGGGACTAGCGGGGGGGCCCGCCCTCGAGCAGTACTTC
CDR3: CASSLGLAGGPALEQYF

J: TRBJ2-7
V: TRBV7-6
size: -
D: TRBD2
length: 17
DNA: TGTGCCAGCAGCTTAGTAGCGGGGGGCCTAAGTACCTACGAGCAGTACTTC
CDR3: CASSLVAGGLSTYEQYF

J: TRBJ1-6
V: TRBV18
size: -
D: -
length: 15
DNA: TGTGCCAGCTCACCAGAGGACAGAAGAAATTCACCCCTCCACTTT
CDR3: CASSPEDRRNSPLHF

J: TRBJ2-1
V: TRBV6-4
size: -
D: -
length: 15
DNA: TGTGCCAGCAGTCCAACGGACACTTATAACAATGAGCAGTTCTTC
CDR3: CASSPTDTYNNEQFF

J: TRBJ2-2
V: TRBV27
size: -
D: TRBD2
length: 17
DNA: TGTGCCAGCAGCGTCATCGGACTAGCGGGGGCCGGCGGGGAGCTGTTTTTT
CDR3: CASSVIGLAGAGGELFF

J: TRBJ2-3
V: TRBV11-2
size: -
D: -
length: 11
DNA: TGTGCCAGCAGTAATAGCGCTACGCAGTATTTT
CDR3: CASSNSATQYF

J: TRBJ1-5
V: TRBV30
size: -
D: TRBD1
length: 13
DNA: TGTGCCTGGAGCCTGACAGGGGATCAGCCCCAGAATTTT
CDR3: CAWSLTGDQPQNF

J: TRBJ1-1
V: TRBV7-9
size: -
D: TRBD1
length: 16
DNA: TGTGCCAGCAGCCCCTTCGACAGGGGCCGCCCCACTGAAGCTTTCTTT
CDR3: CASSPFDRGRPTEAFF

J: TRBJ1-2
V: TRBV5-6
size: once
D: TRBD1
length: 17
DNA: TGTGCCAGCAGCTTGTTAGCGGGGACAGGGGCCCTATATGGCTACACCTTC
CDR3: CASSLLAGTGALYGYTF

J: TRBJ1-5
V: TRBV7-2
size: -
D: -
length: 14
DNA: TGTGCCAGCAGCCCTACCCCTAGCAATCAGCCCCAGCATTTT
CDR3: CASSPTPSNQPQHF

J: TRBJ1-4
V: TRBV27
size: few
D: -
length: 14
DNA: TGTGCCAGCAGTCTTAGGGGGACCCGGGAAAAACTGTTTTTT
CDR3: CASSLRGTREKLFF

J: TRBJ1-5
V: TRBV2
size: many
D: -
length: 12
DNA: TGTGCCAGCAGTGTAAGAGGGTACCCCCAGCATTTT
CDR3: CASSVRGYPQHF

J: TRBJ2-5
V: TRBV2
size: few
D: TRBD2
length: 17
DNA: TGTGCCAGCAGTGGGGACAGATGGACTAGCGGGCAAGAGACCCAGTACTTC
CDR3: CASSGDRWTSGQETQYF

J: TRBJ1-2
V: TRBV7-9
size: once
D: -
length: 14
DNA: TGTGCCAGCAGCTCCAATCGACAGGAGTATGGCTACACCTTC
CDR3: CASSSNRQEYGYTF

J: TRBJ1-5
V: TRBV10-1
size: -
D: TRBD1
length: 16
DNA: TGCGCCAGCAGTCGTCCGGGACAGGGGGCCAGGCAGCCCCAGCATTTT
CDR3: CASSRPGQGARQPQHF

J: TRBJ1-2
V: TRBV6-5
size: -
D: -
length: 14
DNA: TGTGCCAGCAGTTACTCGTACTCAAGGGGCGGCTACACCTTC
CDR3: CASSYSYSRGGYTF

J: TRBJ1-5
V: TRBV30
size: -
D: -
length: 15
DNA: TGTGCCTGGAGTGTAACGGGGGGAAATAATCAGCCCCAGCATTTT
CDR3: CAWSVTGGNNQPQHF

J: TRBJ1-1
V: TRBV7-9
size: -
D: TRBD1
length: 17
DNA: TGTGCCAGCAGCTTAGCGGGGTCTGGGACAGGGGGTGGTGAAGCTTTCTTT
CDR3: CASSLAGSGTGGGEAFF

J: TRBJ1-3
V: TRBV30
size: -
D: TRBD1
length: 15
DNA: TGTGCCTGGAGTGTTAACAGGGGGAGAGGAAACACCATATATTTT
CDR3: CAWSVNRGRGNTIYF

J: TRBJ2-1
V: TRBV7-2
size: -
D: TRBD1
length: 15
DNA: TGTGCCAGCAGCCAGAGCGGACAGGGGTTCCATGAGCAGTTCTTC
CDR3: CASSQSGQGFHEQFF